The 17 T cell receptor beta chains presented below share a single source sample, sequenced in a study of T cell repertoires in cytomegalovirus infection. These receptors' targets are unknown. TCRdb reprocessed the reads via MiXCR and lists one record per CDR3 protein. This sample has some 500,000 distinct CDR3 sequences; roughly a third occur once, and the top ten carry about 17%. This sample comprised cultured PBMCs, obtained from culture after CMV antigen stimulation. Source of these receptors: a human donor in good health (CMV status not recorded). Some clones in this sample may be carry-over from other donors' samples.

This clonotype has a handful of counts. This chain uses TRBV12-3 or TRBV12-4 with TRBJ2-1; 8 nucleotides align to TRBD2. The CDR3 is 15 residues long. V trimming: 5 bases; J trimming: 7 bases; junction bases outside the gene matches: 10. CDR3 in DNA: TGTGCCAGCAGTCTACTCCTCGGCGGGGGGAATGAGCAGTTCTTC. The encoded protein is CASSLLLGGGNEQFF.

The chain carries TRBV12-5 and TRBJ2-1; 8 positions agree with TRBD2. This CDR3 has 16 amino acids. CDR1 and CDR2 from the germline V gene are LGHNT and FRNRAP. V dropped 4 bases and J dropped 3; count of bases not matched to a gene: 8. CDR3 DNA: TGTGCTAGTGGTTCCCAGGGTAGCGGGATCTACAATGAGCAGTTCTTC. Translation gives CASGSQGSGIYNEQFF.

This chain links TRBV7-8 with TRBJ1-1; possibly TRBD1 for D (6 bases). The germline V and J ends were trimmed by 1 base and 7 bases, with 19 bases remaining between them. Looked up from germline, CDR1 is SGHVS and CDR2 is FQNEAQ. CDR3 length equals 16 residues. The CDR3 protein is CASSLDPGALVSEAFF. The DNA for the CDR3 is TGTGCCAGCAGCTTAGACCCGGGGGCCTTGGTCAGTGAAGCTTTCTTT.

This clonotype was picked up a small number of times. CDR3 DNA sequence: TGTGCCAGCAGCTCCATGGGGGATCAGCCCCAGCATTTT. It is translated as CASSSMGDQPQHF. This rearrangement joins TRBV7-2 to TRBJ1-5; D may be TRBD1 (5 bases). CDR1 is SGHTA, CDR2 FQGNSA, per germline. The CDR3 extends over 13 amino acids. V lost 4 bases and J 5 bases, leaving 9 bases between the germline ends.

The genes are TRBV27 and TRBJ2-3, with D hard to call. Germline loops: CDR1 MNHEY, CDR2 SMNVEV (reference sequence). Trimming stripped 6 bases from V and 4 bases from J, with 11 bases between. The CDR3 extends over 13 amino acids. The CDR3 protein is CASRALGADTQYF. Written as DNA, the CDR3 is TGTGCCAGCAGGGCCCTGGGCGCAGATACGCAGTATTTT.

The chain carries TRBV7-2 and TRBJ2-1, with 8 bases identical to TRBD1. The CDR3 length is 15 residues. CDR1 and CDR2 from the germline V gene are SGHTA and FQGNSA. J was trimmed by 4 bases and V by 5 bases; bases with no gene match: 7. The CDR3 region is CASSLSGQGYNEQFF. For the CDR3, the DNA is TGTGCCAGCAGCCTTTCTGGACAGGGATACAATGAGCAGTTCTTC.

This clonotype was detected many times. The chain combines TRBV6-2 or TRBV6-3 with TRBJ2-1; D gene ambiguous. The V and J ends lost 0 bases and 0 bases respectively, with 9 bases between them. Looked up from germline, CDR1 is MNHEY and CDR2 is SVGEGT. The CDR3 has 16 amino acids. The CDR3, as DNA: TGTGCCAGCAGTTACTCCGGCGGTTCCTCCTACAATGAGCAGTTCTTC. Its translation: CASSYSGGSSYNEQFF.

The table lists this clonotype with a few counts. The CDR3 loop reads CASSKDRGFLFF. CDR3 in DNA: TGTGCCAGCAGCAAAGACAGGGGATTTCTGTTCTTC. The V call is TRBV6-1, the J call TRBJ2-1, with 8 bases that match TRBD1. Per germline, CDR1 MNHNS and CDR2 SASEGT. CDR3 size: 12 residues. Trimming cost V 6 bases and J 15 bases; bases outside gene matches: 10.

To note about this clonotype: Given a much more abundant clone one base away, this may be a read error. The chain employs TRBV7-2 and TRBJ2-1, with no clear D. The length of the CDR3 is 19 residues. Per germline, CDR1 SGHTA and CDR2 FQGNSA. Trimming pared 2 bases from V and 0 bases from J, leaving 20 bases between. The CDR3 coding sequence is TGTGCCAGCAGCTTACTCCGGGTCTCCACCTCAAGCTCCTACAATGAGCAGTTCTTC. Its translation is CASSLLRVSTSSSYNEQFF. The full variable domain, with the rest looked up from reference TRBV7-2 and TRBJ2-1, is GAGVSQSPSNKVTEKGKDVELRCDPISGHTALYWYRQSLGQGLEFLIYFQGNSAPDKSGLPSDRFSAERTGGSVSTLTIQRTQQEDSAVYLCASSLLRVSTSSSYNEQFFGPGTRLTVL.

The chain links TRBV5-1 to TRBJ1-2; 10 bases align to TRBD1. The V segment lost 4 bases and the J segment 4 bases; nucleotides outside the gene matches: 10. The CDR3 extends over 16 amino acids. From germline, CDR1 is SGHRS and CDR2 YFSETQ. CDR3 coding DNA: TGCGCCAGCAGCAGGGGACAGGGGACGACTGGCTATGGCTACACCTTC. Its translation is CASSRGQGTTGYGYTF.

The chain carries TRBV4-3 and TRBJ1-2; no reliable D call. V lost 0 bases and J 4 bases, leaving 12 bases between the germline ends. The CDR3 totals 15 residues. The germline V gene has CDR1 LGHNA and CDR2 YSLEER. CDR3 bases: TGCGCCAGCAGCCAAGATCTGGGCGGAAGCTATGGCTACACCTTC. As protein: CASSQDLGGSYGYTF.

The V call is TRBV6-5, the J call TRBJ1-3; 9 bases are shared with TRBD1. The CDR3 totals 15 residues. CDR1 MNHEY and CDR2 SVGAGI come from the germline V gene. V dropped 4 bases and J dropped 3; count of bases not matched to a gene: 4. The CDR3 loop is CASSLGTGRGNTIYF. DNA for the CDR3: TGTGCCAGCAGTTTGGGGACAGGGCGTGGAAACACCATATATTTT.

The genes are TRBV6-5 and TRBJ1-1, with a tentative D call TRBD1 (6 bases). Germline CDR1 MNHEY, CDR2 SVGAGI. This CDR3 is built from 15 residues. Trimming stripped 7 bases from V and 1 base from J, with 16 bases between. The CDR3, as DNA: TGTGCCAGCATCTCAGAGGGGGGGTGGAACACTGAAGCTTTCTTT. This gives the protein CASISEGGWNTEAFF.

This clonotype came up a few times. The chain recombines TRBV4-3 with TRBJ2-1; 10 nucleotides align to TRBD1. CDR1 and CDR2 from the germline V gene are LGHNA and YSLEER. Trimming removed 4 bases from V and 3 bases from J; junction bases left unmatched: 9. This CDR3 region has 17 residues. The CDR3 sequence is CASSPKVGTGVYNEQFF. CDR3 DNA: TGCGCCAGCAGCCCGAAGGTCGGGACAGGGGTCTACAATGAGCAGTTCTTC.

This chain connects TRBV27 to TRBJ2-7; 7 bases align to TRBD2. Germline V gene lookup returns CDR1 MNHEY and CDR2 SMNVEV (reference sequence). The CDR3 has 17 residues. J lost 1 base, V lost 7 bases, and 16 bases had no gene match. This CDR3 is CASILTFAGVKSYEQYV. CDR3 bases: TGTGCCAGCATTTTGACGTTTGCGGGAGTTAAGTCCTACGAGCAGTACGTC.

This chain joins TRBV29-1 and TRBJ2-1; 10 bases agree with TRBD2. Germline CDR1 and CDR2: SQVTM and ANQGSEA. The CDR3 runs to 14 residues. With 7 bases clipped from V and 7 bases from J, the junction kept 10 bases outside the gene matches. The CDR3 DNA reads TGCAGCGCTGGTCAAGGACTAGCGGAGAATGAGCAGTTCTTC. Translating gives CSAGQGLAENEQFF.

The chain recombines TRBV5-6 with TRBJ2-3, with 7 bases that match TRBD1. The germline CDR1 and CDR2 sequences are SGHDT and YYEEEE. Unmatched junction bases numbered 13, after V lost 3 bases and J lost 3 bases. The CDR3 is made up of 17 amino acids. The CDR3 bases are TGTGCCAGCAGCTCGGAAGTAACAGGGGAAAGGACAGATACGCAGTATTTT. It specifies CASSSEVTGERTDTQYF.